The 25 T cell receptor beta chains below all came from one sample that was sequenced in a study of early T cells in non-severe SARS-CoV-2 infection. TCRdb ran MiXCR on the 5' RACE reads and lists one entry per CDR3 protein. The sample records fewer than 75,000 distinct CDR3 sequences, 20% being singletons. Source: whole blood, taken at baseline. These receptor sequences come from an adult who was a healthcare worker with PCR-confirmed SARS-CoV-2 infection or an uninfected control (not recorded which).

CDR3: CASSAGQGLSYTF. For the CDR3, the DNA is TGTGCCAGCAGCGCAGGACAGGGTCTTAGCTACACCTTC. This chain links TRBV9 with TRBJ1-2; 8 nucleotides line up with TRBD1. Per the germline V gene, CDR1 is SGDLS and CDR2 is YYNGEE. V gave up 3 bases and J gave up 9 bases; unmatched junction bases: 7. This CDR3 is built from 13 residues. Together with reference TRBV9 and TRBJ1-2, the CDR3 gives the full variable domain: DSGVTQTPKHLITATGQRVTLRCSPRSGDLSVYWYQQSLDQGLQFLIQYYNGEERAKGNILERFSAQQFPDLHSELNLSSLELGDSALYFCASSAGQGLSYTFGSGTRLTVV.

The CDR3 bases are TGCAGCGTTGGGGGCCTGGGACAGGGGAGAGAGACCCAGTACTTC. It yields the protein CSVGGLGQGRETQYF. The rearrangement joins TRBV29-1 to TRBJ2-5, with 10 bases that match TRBD1. This CDR3 is 15 amino acids long. Unmatched junction bases numbered 9, after V lost 4 bases and J lost 4 bases. Germline assignment: CDR1 SQVTM and CDR2 ANQGSEA.

The chain joins TRBV14 to TRBJ2-3; D unclear. V was shortened by 3 bases and J by 4 bases, with 5 bases between the two germline ends. This CDR3 is built from 12 residues. Per germline, CDR1 SGHDN and CDR2 FVKESK. CDR3 DNA sequence: TGTGCCAGCAGCCAGAACGCAGATACGCAGTATTTT. Translating it yields CASSQNADTQYF.

This chain connects TRBV29-1 to TRBJ1-1, with 7 bases lining up with TRBD1. Germline CDR1 is SQVTM and CDR2 is ANQGSEA. Trimming at V came to 8 bases and at J to 4 bases, leaving 10 bases not matched to a gene. This CDR3 is built from 13 residues. This CDR3 is CSITRQGGTEAFF. The CDR3 DNA follows: TGCAGCATCACTAGACAGGGTGGCACTGAAGCTTTCTTT. Supplemented by reference TRBV29-1 and TRBJ1-1, the full variable domain reads SAVISQKPSRDICQRGTSLTIQCQVDSQVTMMFWYRQQPGQSLTLIATANQGSEATYESGFVIDKFPISRPNLTFSTLTVSNMSPEDSSIYLCSITRQGGTEAFFGQGTRLTVV.

This clonotype was recorded many times. The chain recombines TRBV12-3 or TRBV12-4 with TRBJ2-7; tentatively, D is TRBD2 (5 bases). The ends were cut back, 0 bases at V and 7 bases at J, with 16 bases in the middle. The length of the CDR3 is 15 residues. CDR3 nucleotides: TGTGCCAGCAGTTTAGCGAAAACGGGAATGGAGGAGCAGTACTTC. Protein sequence: CASSLAKTGMEEQYF.

There are a few counts of this clonotype. This rearrangement joins TRBV12-3 or TRBV12-4 to TRBJ2-7; 9 bases map to TRBD2. The length of the CDR3 is 14 residues. Trimming cost V 7 bases and J 4 bases; bases outside gene matches: 8. In nucleotides, the CDR3 is TGTGCCAGCACCCGTGGGACTAGCTTTTACGAGCAGTACTTC. Amino acid sequence: CASTRGTSFYEQYF.

V usage is TRBV18 and J usage is TRBJ2-1; tentatively, D is TRBD1 or TRBD2 (5 bases each). CDR3 length equals 14 residues. Trimming removed 1 base from V and 5 bases from J, with 9 bases in between. Germline loops: CDR1 KGHSH, CDR2 LQKENI. CDR3 residues: CASSPLGTNNEQFF. CDR3 nucleotides: TGTGCCAGCTCACCACTCGGGACCAACAATGAGCAGTTCTTC.

The chain has TRBV6-1 and TRBJ1-1; 9 bases are shared with TRBD1. The CDR3 extends over 14 amino acids. CDR1 is MNHNS, CDR2 SASEGT, per germline. Trimming removed 6 bases from V and 5 bases from J; junction bases left unmatched: 7. This chain's CDR3 is CASRMQTGGTEAFF. Written as DNA, the CDR3 is TGTGCCAGCAGGATGCAGACAGGGGGGACTGAAGCTTTCTTT.

This clonotype was counted a few times. The rearrangement joins TRBV27 to TRBJ2-1, with 7 bases that match TRBD1. CDR1 MNHEY and CDR2 SMNVEV come from the germline V gene (reference sequence). V was clipped by 2 bases and J by 8 bases; unmatched bases: 9. The CDR3 runs 15 residues. The CDR3 reads CASSLRGPHGDEQFF. In DNA form, the CDR3 reads TGTGCCAGCAGTTTAAGGGGGCCTCATGGGGATGAGCAGTTCTTC.

The chain is built from TRBV6-1 and TRBJ2-1; either TRBD1 or TRBD2 may fit D (7 bases each). Germline loops: CDR1 MNHNS, CDR2 SASEGT. The CDR3 is 14 amino acids. V was cut by 4 bases and J by 14 bases, with 21 bases left in between. In nucleotides, the CDR3 is TGTGCCAGCAGTGCCCAGGGGGGGCCTATTGGGAAGTTCTTC. This translates into CASSAQGGPIGKFF.

This clonotype was seen more than once but under ten times. This chain joins TRBV5-1 and TRBJ2-3, with D unclear. V lost 0 bases, J lost 4 bases, and 3 bases lay in between. There are 12 residues in the CDR3. Germline CDR1 reads SGHRS; CDR2 reads YFSETQ. The CDR3, as DNA: TGCGCCAGCAGCTTGGATGCAGATACGCAGTATTTT. Translated, it gives CASSLDADTQYF.

J is TRBJ1-2 and V is TRBV2; 10 bases map to TRBD1. CDR1 and CDR2 (germline): SNHLY, FYNNEI. Trimming cost V 11 bases and J 4 bases; bases outside gene matches: 13. The CDR3 consists of 15 residues. CDR3 DNA: TGTGCCCGTTACTTCGGGACAGGGGTGCCCTATGGCTACACCTTC. It translates to CARYFGTGVPYGYTF.

The rearrangement links TRBV3-1 to TRBJ1-6; no clear D. The CDR3 totals 11 residues. Trimming left V 1 base short and J 14 bases short, with 6 bases between. Germline CDR1 is LGHDT and CDR2 is YNNKEL (reference sequence). CDR3 sequence (DNA): TGTGCCAGCAGCCAAGGAGTTTCCCTCCACTTT. Amino acid sequence: CASSQGVSLHF.

This clonotype was seen only a few times. The chain combines TRBV7-8 with TRBJ2-5, with TRBD1 matching 7 bases. The germline V gene has CDR1 SGHVS and CDR2 FQNEAQ. The CDR3 is 16 residues long. V lost 2 bases, J lost 2 bases, and 8 bases stayed unmatched. CDR3 sequence: CASSLTGVAGQETQYF. CDR3 DNA sequence: TGTGCCAGCAGCTTAACAGGGGTGGCCGGACAAGAGACCCAGTACTTC.

In DNA form, the CDR3 reads TGCAGTGCTAGAGACGGGACAGGGTCCCCAGATACGCAGTATTTT. The encoded protein is CSARDGTGSPDTQYF. The chain links TRBV20-1 to TRBJ2-3; 9 nucleotides agree with TRBD1. J gave up 4 bases and V 0 bases, and 5 bases lay outside the gene matches. The CDR3 runs 15 residues. The germline gives CDR1 DFQATT, CDR2 SNEGSKA (reference sequence).

Only a few counts were recorded for this clonotype. This chain links TRBV7-9 with TRBJ2-1; 10 bases agree with TRBD1. Germline values: CDR1 SEHNR, CDR2 FQNEAQ (reference sequence). Trimming removed 1 base from V and 1 base from J; junction bases left unmatched: 13. This CDR3 region has 20 residues. CDR3 amino acids: CASSLVGGQGTMRSYNEQFF. The CDR3 DNA sequence: TGTGCCAGCAGCTTAGTTGGGGGACAGGGGACTATGAGGTCCTACAATGAGCAGTTCTTC.

The rearrangement uses TRBV20-1 and TRBJ1-1; the D is unclear. Germline V gives CDR1 DFQATT, CDR2 SNEGSKA (reference sequence). V dropped 3 bases and J dropped 3 bases, with 14 bases sitting between them. This CDR3 has 14 residues. The CDR3 DNA is TGCAGTGCTAGGGCCCGGGAGGGTTACACTGAAGCTTTCTTT. Translated: CSARAREGYTEAFF.

This clonotype appeared a few times. The V gene is TRBV5-6, the J gene TRBJ1-2; D possibly corresponds to TRBD1 (5 bases). The CDR3 contains 13 residues. Germline lookup yields CDR1 SGHDT and CDR2 YYEEEE. V dropped 4 bases and J dropped 5 bases, with 12 bases sitting between them. CDR3 sequence: CASSPREGYGYTF. The CDR3, as DNA: TGTGCCAGCAGCCCCCGTGAGGGGTATGGCTACACCTTC.

This sequence joins TRBV5-1 and TRBJ2-7, with TRBD2 matching over 7 bases. Germline loops: CDR1 SGHRS, CDR2 YFSETQ. CDR3 size: 15 residues. J was trimmed by 0 bases and V by 1 base; bases with no gene match: 4. In DNA, the CDR3 is TGCGCCAGCAGCTTGCCCGGGGGGAGCTCCTACGAGCAGTACTTC. It codes for CASSLPGGSSYEQYF.

This clonotype was counted only a few times. The chain carries TRBV20-1 and TRBJ1-1; TRBD1 might be the D (5 bases). V lost 3 bases and J 1 base, leaving 9 bases between the germline ends. This CDR3 has 13 amino acids. Germline lookup yields CDR1 DFQATT and CDR2 SNEGSKA (reference sequence). CDR3 sequence reads: CSARGPGNTEAFF. The DNA of the CDR3 is TGCAGTGCTAGGGGGCCCGGGAACACTGAAGCTTTCTTT.

This clonotype was recorded many times. This chain uses TRBV30 with TRBJ2-2; 9 bases match TRBD2. CDR3 size: 15 residues. V gave up 4 bases and J gave up 0 bases; unmatched junction bases: 3. Germline V lookup: CDR1 GTSNPN, CDR2 SVGIG (reference sequence). CDR3 sequence reads: CAWKLAGANTGELFF. CDR3 DNA: TGTGCCTGGAAACTAGCGGGCGCGAACACCGGGGAGCTGTTTTTT. The full variable domain, its missing parts supplied by reference TRBV30 and TRBJ2-2, is SQTIHQWPATLVQPVGSPLSLECTVEGTSNPNLYWYRQAAGRGLQLLFYSVGIGQISSEVPQNLSASRPQDRQFILSSKKLLLSDSGFYLCAWKLAGANTGELFFGEGSRLTVL.

This clonotype has a count of ten or more. V usage is TRBV29-1 and J usage is TRBJ2-1, with a possible D match to TRBD2 (6 bases). Germline lookup yields CDR1 SQVTM and CDR2 ANQGSEA. CDR3 length: 13 amino acids. V lost 1 base and J lost 3, with 7 bases in between. In DNA, the CDR3 is TGCAGCGTTGAAGGCGGGGACTACAATGAGCAGTTCTTC. This translates into CSVEGGDYNEQFF.

The chain carries TRBV7-8 and TRBJ2-2, with D possibly being TRBD1 or TRBD2 (5 bases each). Trimming left V 1 base short and J 3 bases short, with 12 bases between. Per the germline V gene, CDR1 is SGHVS and CDR2 is FQNEAQ. This CDR3 has 16 residues. CDR3 nucleotide sequence: TGTGCCAGCAGCTTAGGCCGGGGCTTTTACACCGGGGAGCTGTTTTTT. Its translation is CASSLGRGFYTGELFF.

Only a few counts were recorded for this clonotype. V usage is TRBV6-2 or TRBV6-3 and J usage is TRBJ2-3, with no clear D. Germline V lookup: CDR1 MNHEY, CDR2 SVGEGT. Trimming removed 4 bases at V and 8 bases at J, with 7 bases between. CDR3 length: 11 amino acids. The CDR3 is CASSSRRTQYF. In DNA form, the CDR3 reads TGTGCCAGCAGTTCGAGGCGTACGCAGTATTTT.

This clonotype was counted only a few times. The chain has TRBV2 and TRBJ1-2, with unresolved D. This CDR3 is built from 13 residues. V was clipped by 6 bases and J by 5 bases, with 13 bases between them. Germline CDR1 is SNHLY and CDR2 is FYNNEI. The CDR3 here is CASRTDGLYGYTF. The CDR3 coding sequence is TGTGCCAGCAGAACGGACGGTCTTTATGGCTACACCTTC.